Described below is a single T cell receptor (beta chain) sequence and its context. This clone appeared a few times. This clone's antigen is unknown. No base quality information exists; no much larger clone differs at one position. All of the isolated RNA was reverse transcribed with the High Capacity cDNA Reverse Transcription Kit, so expressed TCRB transcripts were sequenced. Deep immunoSEQ sequencing was performed on naive, central memory and regulatory T cell samples, with an average of roughly 3.3 million total reads per sample. Sorted cells were lysed in RLT buffer, and RNA was extracted using DNase-treated RNeasy Micro or Mini kits according to cell number. To prevent cross-contamination, each cell subset was processed individually, whereas patient and healthy donor samples were processed jointly. The immunoSEQ multiplex PCR was used to amplify TCRB sequences from cDNA, yielding 87-bp fragments that span the CDR3 region. Amplicons were sequenced on the Illumina HiSeq platform. Per the original workflow: Synthetic template baselines were used to correct PCR bias computationally, reads within Hamming distance 2 were collapsed, and singletons that could not be merged were discarded. By aligning reads against IMGT, V, D and J genes, CDR3 length, and insertions or deletions at six rearrangement sites were assigned. Within each subset, clonotype counts were normalized to the number of sorted cells before true diversity and Gini coefficients were calculated with the tcR R package. The overlap coefficient, calculated on TCRB nucleotide sequences, was used to measure repertoire sharing. This is the immuneACCESS table as TCRdb keeps it, with only in-frame sequences that have V and J called. A part of the clones is gone; compared with another copy, unresolved V genes explain less than half, and the rest is unexplained. The D gene and trimming were derived from the DNA, and the V and J assignments and clone size from that table. Across this sample there are around 200,000 clones, with around an eighth seen only once. The leading ten clones occupy 0.5% to 0.75% of the sample.

Each donor gave one peripheral blood draw, approximately 120 mL on average, collected into heparinised tubes. Naive, central memory, regulatory and stem cell-like memory CD4+ T cells were sorted on a BD FACSAria II using a panel including CD45RO, CCR7, CD25, CD127, CD95 and CD27. Purity was above 95% for every sorted population. PBMCs were separated immediately by Lymphoprep density gradient centrifugation and were stained directly, without being cultured. So that batch effects would be minimized, each experiment stained and sorted samples in pairs, pairing one healthy donor with one patient. This record belongs to a study of beta chain features in type 1 diabetes listed by TCRdb under 2018. Some background on the complete study: No differences in mean age, gender distribution, total cell number or subset yield were found between patients and healthy donors. The study compared the TCRB repertoires of sorted circulating CD4+ T cell subsets in recently diagnosed type 1 diabetes patients with those in matched healthy donors. A total of about 110,000,000 sorted cells were examined across all samples, and a strong correlation was observed between cell number per subset and RNA yield. Regulatory and stem cell-like memory subsets were isolated from only 8 patients and roughly 8 healthy donors, whereas naive and central memory subsets came from all 28 donors. Results the study describes overall, beyond this receptor: Shorter templates might be favored by PCR, yet because patient and control samples were amplified and corrected together, any such skew would affect both groups equally. Type 1 diabetes patients showed a moderate but significant shortening of TCRB CDR3 length in all four CD4+ subsets. Because small numbers of individuals were included in the HLA sub-analyses, any influence of HLA type on TCRB rearrangement was left unresolved. Because cDNA was sequenced instead of genomic DNA, activated cells with high expression could be over-represented, although the groups did not differ in activation or CD3 levels. Patients with type 1 diabetes made fewer insertions and deleted more nucleotides at VDJ recombination sites, implying thymic rearrangement abnormalities. Naive, central memory and regulatory TCRB repertoires appeared more similar among patients than among healthy donors.

The germline V gene encodes CDR1 SGHRS and CDR2 YFSETQ. The CDR3 runs 14 residues from the cysteine to the phenylalanine. The CDR3 DNA has 42 bases and is translated from base 1. At the junction V is shortened by 7 bases and J by 2 bases, with 16 bases in between. The rearrangement joined TRBV5-1 to TRBJ2-7; a weak D assignment points to TRBD1 (6 bases agree). Sequencing was carried out using central memory CD4+ T cells from blood. The clonotype comes from a woman under 30 in good health. CDR3 protein: CASRTGTTAYEQYF. The nucleotides are TGCGCCAGCCGCACCGGGACAACCGCCTACGAGCAGTACTTC.